This TCR beta chain was retrieved from a study of blood T cells in healthy people across ages. Study-level findings and limits: Getting older went along with TCR beta diversity per million T cells dropping roughly linearly.

Looked up from germline, CDR1 is SGDLS and CDR2 is YYNGEE. The CDR3 totals 14 residues. Together with a sample-barcoded 5' primer, a J-beta primer mix was included in a second PCR lasting about 6 to 11 cycles. Using its own MiXCR run on the 5' RACE reads, TCRdb lists one record per CDR3 protein. The repertoire holds some 1.4 million distinct CDR3 sequences, with around two fifths as singletons. As regards this clonotype: The antigen is undetermined.

Sequenced sample: blood. This receptor was taken from a young woman in good health. The chain is built from TRBV9 and TRBJ2-5; D is undetermined. The DNA matches TRBJ2-7 better at its end, which makes the J call doubtful. The CDR3 DNA reads as TGTGCCAGCAGCGCGGCTCTTTCCCCCTCCGAGCAGTACTTC. Translation gives CASSAALSPSEQYF.